This T cell receptor (beta chain) was sequenced during a study of blood T cell repertoires in COVID-19. Study-wide context: Sites in the United States, Italy and Spain provided acute and convalescent COVID-19 samples.

In the original processing: Estimates of nucleated cell counts were drawn from the amplification of reference gene primers. Using immunoSEQ multiplex PCR, the repertoire was profiled, and TCRdb retains in-frame clones only, with some absent. That table is the source of V, J and clone size, and D and trimming were worked out from the DNA. Of 150,000 to 200,000 clones in the sample, 70% to 90% were seen once. The receptor was isolated from a man aged 35 to 55 with acute or convalescent COVID-19. Source material: peripheral blood.

The CDR3 is CASSLGGRGYEQYF. CDR3 nucleotides: TGTGCCAGCAGTTTAGGGGGCAGGGGATACGAGCAGTACTTC. The V gene is TRBV28, the J gene TRBJ2-7, with a tentative D call TRBD1 (6 bases). Trimming took 2 bases from V and 4 from J, leaving 12 bases between them. The germline V gene has CDR1 MDHEN and CDR2 SYDVKM. The CDR3 extends over 14 amino acids. Using reference TRBV28 and TRBJ2-7 for the parts outside the CDR3, the full variable domain is DVKVTQSSRYLVKRTGEKVFLECVQDMDHENMFWYRQDPGLGLRLIYFSYDVKMKEKGDIPEGYSVSREKKERFSLILESASTNQTSMYLCASSLGGRGYEQYFGPGTRLTVT.